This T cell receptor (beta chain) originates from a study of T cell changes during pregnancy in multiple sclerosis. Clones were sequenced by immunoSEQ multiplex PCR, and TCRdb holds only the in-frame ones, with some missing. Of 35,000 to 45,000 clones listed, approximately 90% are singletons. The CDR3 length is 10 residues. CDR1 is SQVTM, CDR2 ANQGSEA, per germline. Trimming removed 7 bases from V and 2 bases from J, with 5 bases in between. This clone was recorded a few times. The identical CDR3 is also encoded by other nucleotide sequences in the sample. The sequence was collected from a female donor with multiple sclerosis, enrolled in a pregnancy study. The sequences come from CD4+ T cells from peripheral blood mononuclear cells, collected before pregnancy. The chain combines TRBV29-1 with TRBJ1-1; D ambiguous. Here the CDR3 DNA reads TGCAGCGGACAAAACACTGAAGCTTTCTTT. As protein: CSGQNTEAFF.